This T cell receptor (beta chain) appears in the sequencing data of a study of blood T cells in healthy people across ages. This clonotype was seen just once. The final CDR3 position lacks the conserved phenylalanine or tryptophan, pointing to a likely read error. The second PCR ran about 6 to 12 cycles with a sample-barcoded 5' primer and J-beta primers. Tagging of each cDNA molecule was performed by a template-switch adaptor with 12 random nucleotides. Sequencing recovered at least 2.5 million CDR3-containing paired-end reads from each sample. One entry per CDR3 protein, called by TCRdb with MiXCR from the 5' RACE reads. The sample includes around 1,500,000 distinct CDR3 sequences, about 43% of them seen just once. Donors were systemically healthy Caucasian individuals from Russia aged about 6 to 95 years. The sequencing input was blood. The source of this sequence is a woman between 18 and 30 years old in good health.

CDR3 nucleotide sequence: TGCAGCGTTATGGGCCCCGAGACCCCTGGGGCCAACGTCCTGACTTTA. It translates to CSVMGPETPGANVLTL. The chain links TRBV29-1 to TRBJ2-6; no clear D. The germline CDR1 and CDR2 sequences are SQVTM and ANQGSEA. This CDR3 comprises 16 residues. V dropped 5 bases and J dropped 2 bases, with 16 bases sitting between them.